This T cell receptor beta chain was captured in a study of cytomegalovirus exposure and HLA in healthy donors. On the study more broadly: The same platform as the approximately 660 first-cohort repertoires was used for the 130 or so validation repertoires, a later analysis reported.

The count of this clone is one. The CDR3 is 12 residues long. In germline, CDR1 is MNHEY, CDR2 SMNVEV (reference sequence). V lost 7 bases and J 0 bases, leaving 3 bases between the germline ends. Libraries were prepared by immunoSEQ multiplex PCR; TCRdb keeps only in-frame clonotypes and omits some of them. The sample lists 150,000 or so clones; roughly nine tenths were seen once. The material sequenced was PBMCs. This TCR came from a woman aged 18 to 35 in good health and CMV-seropositive. The chain has TRBV27 and TRBJ1-4; the D is unclear. The CDR3 DNA is TGTGCCAGCACCTCAACTAATGAAAAACTGTTTTTT. Translating it yields CASTSTNEKLFF.